A selection of T cell receptor beta chains follows, all from one sample in a study of T cells in Graves' hyperthyroidism and ophthalmopathy. MiXCR, run by TCRdb on the multiplex PCR reads, gives a single entry per CDR3 protein. The table shows about 840,000 distinct CDR3 sequences, with 35% to 40% occurring only once. Sequencing was done on a sample of blood. These receptors were obtained from a man between 18 and 29 years old with Graves' hyperthyroidism. CDR3s include the opening cysteine and the closing phenylalanine or tryptophan. The D gene is left open where the match is weak. Size tells how often a clone was seen (once, few, many) or the class of an expanded clone, and some rows leave it out.

TRBJ1-1 | . | TRBV6-5 | few | CASRPTLGGTEAFF | TGTGCCAGCAGGCCGACCCTAGGGGGTACTGAAGCTTTCTTT
TRBJ1-1 | TRBD1 | TRBV2 | . | CASSLNQGERSEAFF | TGTGCCAGCAGCTTAAACCAGGGGGAGAGGTCTGAAGCTTTCTTT
TRBJ1-5 | . | TRBV7-8 | many | CASRPAGSQPQHF | TGTGCCAGCAGGCCAGCGGGGTCTCAGCCCCAGCATTTT
TRBJ1-6 | TRBD1 | TRBV20-1 | . | CSASVDRGESPLHF | TGCAGTGCCAGCGTAGACAGGGGGGAGTCACCCCTCCACTTT
TRBJ2-5 | . | TRBV9 | many | CASSVGDSQETQYF | TGTGCCAGCAGCGTAGGCGACAGCCAAGAGACCCAGTACTTC
TRBJ2-7 | . | TRBV7-9 | . | CASNHGGDRRISYEQYF | TGTGCCAGCAACCACGGGGGTGACAGGAGAATTTCCTACGAGCAGTACTTC
TRBJ1-2 | TRBD1 | TRBV6-6 | few | CASSQTGGENGYTF | TGTGCCAGCAGTCAGACAGGGGGCGAAAATGGCTACACCTTC
TRBJ2-2 | TRBD2 | TRBV2 | . | CASRGLAVANTGELFF | TGTGCCAGCAGGGGACTAGCGGTTGCGAACACCGGGGAGCTGTTTTTT
TRBJ1-3 | . | TRBV7-9 | few | CASSYDQAPGNTIYF | TGTGCCAGCAGCTATGATCAGGCTCCTGGAAACACCATATATTTT
TRBJ1-1 | . | TRBV29-1 | many | CSVGPMNTEAFF | TGCAGCGTAGGTCCCATGAACACTGAAGCTTTCTTT
TRBJ1-3 | . | TRBV7-2 | . | CASSLRAEGYGNTIYF | TGTGCCAGCAGCCTAAGGGCCGAGGGATATGGAAACACCATATATTTT
TRBJ1-4 | . | TRBV4-1 | few | CASSQVEANEKLFF | TGCGCCAGCAGCCAAGTTGAGGCTAATGAAAAACTGTTTTTT
TRBJ1-2 | TRBD1 | TRBV7-9 | few | CASSPQDRVNYGYTF | TGTGCCAGCAGCCCACAGGACAGGGTCAACTATGGCTACACCTTC
TRBJ2-7 | . | TRBV24-1 | many | CATSDPCRQIYEQYF | TGTGCCACCAGTGATCCGTGCCGCCAGATCTACGAGCAGTACTTC
TRBJ1-6 | TRBD1 | TRBV5-1 | few | CASSHADRGNSPLHF | TGCGCCAGCAGCCACGCGGACAGGGGAAATTCACCCCTCCACTTT
TRBJ2-5 | TRBD1 | TRBV4-1 | . | CASSLTGLQETQHF | TGCGCCAGCAGCCTGACAGGGTTGCAAGAGACCCAGCACTTC
TRBJ2-7 | . | TRBV4-1 | few | CASSQSPSGRDYEQYF | TGCGCCAGCAGCCAAAGCCCATCGGGACGAGACTACGAGCAGTACTTC
TRBJ2-2 | . | TRBV6-1 | . | CASSVDGYGELFF | TGTGCCAGCAGTGTCGACGGGTACGGGGAGCTGTTTTTT
TRBJ2-5 | TRBD1 | TRBV20-1 | many | CSAPDRGQETQYF | TGCAGTGCTCCGGACAGGGGGCAGGAGACCCAGTACTTC
TRBJ1-2 | TRBD1 | TRBV15 | . | CATSSTTGSGREGYTF | TGTGCCACCAGCAGCACGACAGGGTCCGGGAGGGAAGGCTACACCTTC